This T cell receptor (beta chain) originates from a study of a mutant IDH1 vaccine in newly diagnosed glioma. Study background: Vaccine administration was initiated 4-6 weeks following radiotherapy alone, or with temozolomide cycles. Mean patient age was roughly 43 years; approximately 62% were male and about 40% female. Previous treatment comprised radiotherapy, temozolomide, or both, mostly both.

Sequencing used immunoSEQ multiplex PCR; TCRdb keeps in-frame clones, though not all of them. The repertoire holds 56,000 or so clones, roughly 73% seen once, with about 1.7% in the top ten. The CDR3 consists of 13 residues. The V end was cut by 2 bases, the J end by 6 bases, with 14 bases between. Germline V CDR1 and CDR2: GTSNPN, SVGIG (reference sequence). As to this clone: Its target is not known.

As for time point: week 5, during vaccination. A 20-mer mutant IDH1 peptide at 300 ug was injected subcutaneously with topical imiquimod. Study-wide findings and caveats: Evidence of vaccine-induced immune responses was documented in approximately 93% of patients.

This clonotype was sampled from a woman in her 40s with glioma. The sample was PBMCs, taken from a glioma patient whose treatment included an IDH1 peptide vaccine. The chain recombines TRBV30 with TRBJ2-7, with D possibly being TRBD2 (5 bases). CDR3 nucleotides: TGTGCCTGGAGTATCTCGGTACGGGGCGAGCAGTACTTC. Translated: CAWSISVRGEQYF.